This TCR beta chain was captured in a study of OX40 agonist ivuxolimab in advanced cancers. Data came from immunoSEQ multiplex PCR; TCRdb stores just in-frame clones and leaves some out. The table shows approximately 94,000 clones, with about 91% occurring only once. This clone was seen more than once but under ten times. The source of this sequence is an adult with an advanced solid tumor such as melanoma, head and neck, liver or kidney cancer. The sample here was CD4+ or CD8+ T cells sorted from blood, taken in a trial of the OX40 agonist ivuxolimab.

The DNA for the CDR3 is TGTGCCAGCAGCTTAAGGCGGGGCGGAGGCCGGTACAATGAGCAGTTCTTC. As protein: CASSLRRGGGRYNEQFF. V gene TRBV7-8 combines with J gene TRBJ2-1, with a tentative D call TRBD2 (6 bases). Germline V gene sequence: CDR1 SGHVS, CDR2 FQNEAQ. The CDR3 extends over 17 amino acids. Trimming pared 2 bases from V and 4 bases from J, leaving 18 bases between.